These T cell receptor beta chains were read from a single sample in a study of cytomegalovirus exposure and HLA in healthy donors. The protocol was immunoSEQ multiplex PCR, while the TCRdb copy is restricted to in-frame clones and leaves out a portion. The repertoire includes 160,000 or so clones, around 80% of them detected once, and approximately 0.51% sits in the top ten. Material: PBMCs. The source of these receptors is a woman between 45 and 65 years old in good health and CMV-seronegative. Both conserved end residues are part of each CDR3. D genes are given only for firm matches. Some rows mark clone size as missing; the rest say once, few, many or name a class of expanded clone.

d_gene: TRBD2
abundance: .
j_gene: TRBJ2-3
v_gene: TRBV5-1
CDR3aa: CASSDGTTLTDTQYF
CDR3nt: TGCGCCAGCAGCGACGGGACTACCCTTACAGATACGCAGTATTTT

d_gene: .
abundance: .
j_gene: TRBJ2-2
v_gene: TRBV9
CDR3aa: CASSAFGGPQTGELFF
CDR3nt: TGTGCCAGCAGCGCTTTCGGGGGGCCCCAAACCGGGGAGCTGTTTTTT

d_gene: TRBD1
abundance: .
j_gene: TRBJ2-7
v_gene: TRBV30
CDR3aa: CAWTRDRGNEQYF
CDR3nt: TGTGCCTGGACGCGGGACAGGGGGAACGAGCAGTACTTC

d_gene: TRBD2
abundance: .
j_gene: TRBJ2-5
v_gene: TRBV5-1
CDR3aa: CASSAGLAVQETQYF
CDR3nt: TGCGCCAGCAGCGCGGGACTAGCAGTACAAGAGACCCAGTACTTC

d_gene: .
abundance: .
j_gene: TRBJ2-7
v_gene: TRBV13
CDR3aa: CASSPGLEGDEQYF
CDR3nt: TGTGCCAGCAGCCCGGGCCTTGAGGGCGACGAGCAGTACTTC

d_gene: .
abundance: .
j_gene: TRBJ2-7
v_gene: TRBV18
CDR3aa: CASSPQRNEQYF
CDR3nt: TGTGCCAGCTCACCCCAGAGGAATGAGCAGTACTTC

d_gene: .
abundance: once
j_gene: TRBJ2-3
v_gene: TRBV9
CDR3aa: CASSVGTPPSTDTQYF
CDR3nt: TGTGCCAGCAGCGTAGGTACTCCACCTAGCACAGATACGCAGTATTTT

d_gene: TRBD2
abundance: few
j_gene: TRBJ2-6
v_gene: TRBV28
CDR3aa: CASSLGGTGANVLTF
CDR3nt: TGTGCCAGCAGCCTCGGGGGGACTGGGGCCAACGTCCTGACTTTC

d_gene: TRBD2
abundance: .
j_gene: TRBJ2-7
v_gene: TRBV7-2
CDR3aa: CASSPSAGGIAYEQYF
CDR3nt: TGTGCCAGCAGCCCATCGGCGGGGGGGATCGCCTACGAGCAGTACTTC

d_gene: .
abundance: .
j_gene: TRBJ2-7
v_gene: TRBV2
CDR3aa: CASSEARTAEQYF
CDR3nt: TGTGCCAGCAGTGAAGCCCGGACAGCAGAGCAGTACTTC

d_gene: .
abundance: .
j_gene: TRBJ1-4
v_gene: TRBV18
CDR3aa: CASSRRQINEKLFF
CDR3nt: TGTGCCAGCTCACGGCGACAGATCAATGAAAAACTGTTTTTT

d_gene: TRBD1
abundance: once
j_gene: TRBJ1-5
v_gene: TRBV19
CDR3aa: CASQVQGARGQPQHF
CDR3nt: TGTGCCAGCCAGGTACAGGGGGCAAGGGGGCAGCCCCAGCATTTT

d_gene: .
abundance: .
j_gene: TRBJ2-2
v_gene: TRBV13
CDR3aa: CASSLDHVSSVPSTGELFF
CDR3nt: TGTGCCAGCAGCCTGGACCACGTCTCTAGCGTCCCGAGCACCGGGGAGCTGTTTTTT

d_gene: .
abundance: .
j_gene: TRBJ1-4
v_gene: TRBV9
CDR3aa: CASSLDSLNEKLFF
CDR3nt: TGTGCCAGCAGCCTGGACAGTCTTAATGAAAAACTGTTTTTT

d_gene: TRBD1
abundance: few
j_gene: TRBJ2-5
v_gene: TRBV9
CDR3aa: CASSPRDRVETQYF
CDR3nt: TGTGCCAGCAGCCCCCGGGACAGGGTGGAGACCCAGTACTTC

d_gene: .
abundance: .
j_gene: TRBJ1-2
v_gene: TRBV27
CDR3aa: CASSLSQGEGYTF
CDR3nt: TGTGCCAGCAGTTTATCCCAGGGCGAGGGCTACACCTTC

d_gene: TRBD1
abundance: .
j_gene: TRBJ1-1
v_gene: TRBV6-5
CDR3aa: CASSLRTGRTEAFF
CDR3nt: TGTGCCAGCAGTCTCAGGACAGGGCGAACTGAAGCTTTCTTT

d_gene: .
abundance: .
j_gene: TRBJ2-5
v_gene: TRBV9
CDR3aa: CASSVAGGAGTQYF
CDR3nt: TGTGCCAGCAGCGTAGCAGGCGGGGCCGGGACCCAGTACTTC